The rows below give T cell receptor beta chains drawn from one sample of a study of OX40 agonist ivuxolimab in advanced cancers. Assay used: immunoSEQ multiplex PCR; TCRdb lists only in-frame clones, some missing. The sample contains 85,000 to 95,000 clones, 80% to 90% of which appear only once. This material consisted of CD4+ or CD8+ T cells sorted from blood, taken in a trial of the OX40 agonist ivuxolimab. These receptors were taken from an adult with an advanced solid tumor such as melanoma, head and neck, liver or kidney cancer. The CDR3 runs from the conserved cysteine through the conserved F or W. Each record gives: CDR3 protein, clone size, V gene, D gene, J gene. D genes are given only for firm matches. The listing skips clone size in some rows; elsewhere it reads once, few, many or a size class.

CASSRLGETNTGELFF	-	TRBV7-6	-	TRBJ2-2
CASSLGGRVYGYTF	few	TRBV14	-	TRBJ1-2
CAISDPAESSYNEQFF	-	TRBV10-3	-	TRBJ2-1
CASSHFGTDIQEQYF	-	TRBV4-2	TRBD1	TRBJ2-7
CASSPRDGEAFF	-	TRBV4-1	-	TRBJ1-1
CASSYGQDGYGYTF	-	TRBV6-5	TRBD1	TRBJ1-2
CASSSMGQGRGYTF	once	TRBV7-9	-	TRBJ1-2
CASSLTDRVGHNEKLFF	once	TRBV18	-	TRBJ1-4
CASSLVSGGETQYF	-	TRBV5-6	-	TRBJ2-5
CAWSVSRAQGSFF	-	TRBV30	-	TRBJ1-1
CASSLPLRRDLPSYEQYF	-	TRBV28	-	TRBJ2-7
CASSERTTNEKLFF	-	TRBV2	-	TRBJ1-4
CASSLTKDTQYF	few	TRBV19	-	TRBJ2-3
CASNPGSETEYF	-	TRBV7-2	-	TRBJ2-7
CASSINHRDYQYF	-	TRBV19	-	TRBJ2-4
CASTPGSLNSPLHF	-	TRBV7-3	-	TRBJ1-6
CASSSTPGRGSEKLFF	-	TRBV4-3	-	TRBJ1-4
CASSSLLGARDTQYF	-	TRBV7-2	-	TRBJ2-3
CASSLSGAREKLFF	-	TRBV28	-	TRBJ1-4
CASSPDSSSSYNEQFF	-	TRBV18	-	TRBJ2-1
CASSLALIGTNTEAFF	-	TRBV7-2	-	TRBJ1-1
CASSERGPGDGYTF	-	TRBV2	-	TRBJ1-2
CASSLARGSYEQYF	-	TRBV11-1	-	TRBJ2-7
CAWSVGDRQPQHF	-	TRBV30	-	TRBJ1-5
CASSPSQYSNQPQHF	-	TRBV5-8	-	TRBJ1-5
CASSLRDRSYEQYF	-	TRBV5-4	TRBD1	TRBJ2-7
CASSLPGTGNVGYTF	-	TRBV11-2	TRBD1	TRBJ1-2
CASRSYNEQFF	-	TRBV27	-	TRBJ2-1
CASSAGMGHSYEQYF	-	TRBV11-1	-	TRBJ2-7
CASSFDIGTAGYTF	-	TRBV7-9	TRBD1	TRBJ1-2
CAWSVIGGPRETQYF	once	TRBV30	-	TRBJ2-5
CASSTGVDSYEQYF	-	TRBV19	-	TRBJ2-7
CASSSDRVAQFF	-	TRBV5-1	TRBD1	TRBJ2-1
CASSLPPQGGQPQHF	once	TRBV7-2	TRBD1	TRBJ1-5